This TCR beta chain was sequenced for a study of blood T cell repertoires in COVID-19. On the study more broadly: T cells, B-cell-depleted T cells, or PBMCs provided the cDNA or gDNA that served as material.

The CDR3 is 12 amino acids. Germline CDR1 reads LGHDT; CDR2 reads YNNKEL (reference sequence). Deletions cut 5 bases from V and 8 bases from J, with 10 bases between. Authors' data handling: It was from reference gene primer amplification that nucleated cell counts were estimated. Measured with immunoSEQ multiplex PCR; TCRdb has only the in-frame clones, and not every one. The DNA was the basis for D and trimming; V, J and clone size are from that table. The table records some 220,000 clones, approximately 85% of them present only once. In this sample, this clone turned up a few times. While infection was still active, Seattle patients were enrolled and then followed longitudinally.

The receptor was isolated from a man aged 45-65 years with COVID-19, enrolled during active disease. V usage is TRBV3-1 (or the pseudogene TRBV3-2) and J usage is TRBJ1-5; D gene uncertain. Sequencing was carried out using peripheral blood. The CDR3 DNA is TGTGCCAGCAGCTCCCTCGGGGAGCCCCAGCATTTT. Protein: CASSSLGEPQHF.